This T cell receptor beta chain was recorded in a study of siplizumab effects on memory and regulatory T cells (dated by TCRdb to about 2019). In the study overall: Across about eight responder-stimulator pairs, mixed lymphocyte reactions were run as pairs, about 1 with siplizumab at roughly 1 ug/mL and about 1 without drug. The study looked at the effect of siplizumab, an anti-CD2 antibody, on alloreactive T-cell subsets in allogeneic mixed lymphocyte reactions made from human PBMCs.

A remark on this clone: Its cognate antigen has yet to be identified. It has no much larger one-base neighbor in the sample; base qualities were not kept.

Cells in the mixed lymphocyte reaction were cultured together at 37 degrees C for 6 to 7 days. After responder PBMCs were labelled with CFSE and stimulator PBMCs with Violet Dye, the two populations were combined at a 1:1 ratio. Sorted unstimulated T cells and proliferating T cells recovered from mixed lymphocyte reactions were subjected to TCRbeta CDR3 sequencing. Fresh whole blood from fewer than 11 HLA-typed healthy donors was used to isolate PBMCs. For TCR sequencing, responder T cells that had proliferated and were CFSE-low were FACS-sorted once the mixed lymphocyte reaction was over. Libraries were built with the immunoSEQ multiplex PCR assay. Approximately 93,000 TCR templates per sample were assayed by the deep sequencing platform. Genomic DNA extracted from sorted T cells was the material used for TCRbeta CDR3 sequencing. The original pipeline was this. The R programming language was used for clonal analysis of the TCRbeta CDR3 data. Alloreactive CD4+ and CD8+ clones were defined by comparing unstimulated samples with post-reaction CFSE-low samples. Regulatory or non-regulatory origin of alloreactive CD4+ clones was assigned by matching sequences to the sorted unstimulated Treg and non-Treg repertoires. TCRdb took this table from immuneACCESS and kept in-frame rearrangements with V and J called. Such tables lack part of the clones; where checked against another copy, unresolved V genes explain under half of the gap, and the rest is unexplained. From that table come the V and J calls and clone size; the DNA was used to work out D and trimming. This sample gives roughly 5,300 clones in total; 40% to 55% of them show up just once. The ten largest clones capture 83% of the sample.

Spanning cysteine to phenylalanine, the CDR3 consists of 14 amino acids. Only the CDR3 region is kept as DNA, spanning 42 bases read in frame from base 1. V is reduced by 5 bases and J by 1 base, leaving a spacing of 12 bases between them. Taken from the germline V gene, the CDR1 and CDR2 loops are MNHEY and SVGAGI. General study outcomes and caveats: Because sequences at frequencies below about 10^-5 were poorly captured, only a minor fraction of alloreactive clones could be mapped back to unstimulated subsets. No functional confirmation was obtained for the suppressive function of proliferating Tregs from siplizumab cultures. About 80-96% of proliferating CD4+ or CD8+ clones could not be given a naive or memory phenotype. Compared with memory T cells, unstimulated naive T cells appeared more diverse, and naive cells seemed to make a substantial contribution to the alloresponse. Of the alloreactive CD4+ clones that could be mapped, the Treg-derived share averaged about 70% with siplizumab compared with 25% to 30% in control reactions. The cumulative frequency of alloreactive sequences traceable to unstimulated CD4+ memory T cells was significantly reduced by siplizumab.

The sample taken for sequencing was CFSE-low (dividing) CD8+ T cells sorted from an allogeneic mixed lymphocyte reaction. The sequence links TRBV6-5 to TRBJ2-7; the D gene lacks a confident call. The sequence derives from a human donor in good health; the cells came from an allogeneic mixed lymphocyte reaction. Some clones in this sample may be carry-over from other donors' samples. The nucleotide sequence is given as TGTGCCAGCAGTCCACCCTACCCATCCTACGAGCAGTACTTC. It translates as CASSPPYPSYEQYF.